This T cell receptor (beta chain) was obtained from a study of cytomegalovirus exposure and HLA in healthy donors. The germline V gene has CDR1 LNHDA and CDR2 SQIVND (reference sequence). This CDR3 is built from 14 residues. V was cut by 3 bases and J by 1 base, with 10 bases left in between. Study-wide findings and caveats: A missense variant in DCLRE1C was later tied to TCR beta V- and J-gene trimming. Sequencing depth across donors, presence/absence analyses assumed, was roughly uniform. As a later analysis revealed, the rate of TCR association differed by HLA locus, with DRB1 most and HLA-C fewest.

A note on this clone: Antigen: not known.

The PCR employed 60 Vbeta primers together with 13 Jbeta primers. Original data processing: There were 80 million to 95 million unique TCR beta chains by a later count, and 10 million to 12 million of them were shared. Generated by immunoSEQ multiplex PCR, the TCRdb table keeps only in-frame clones and is missing some. V, J and clone size reflect that table, while D and trimming were determined from the DNA. The sample includes about 210,000 clones, roughly 80% of them seen just once. Sample: PBMCs. V and J are TRBV19 and TRBJ2-7, with D maybe TRBD2 (6 bases). The source of this sequence is a man aged 25 to 45 in good health and CMV-seronegative. The CDR3 DNA reads TGTGCCAGTAGTATCGGGGGATCATCCTACGAGCAGTACTTC. The encoded protein is CASSIGGSSYEQYF.